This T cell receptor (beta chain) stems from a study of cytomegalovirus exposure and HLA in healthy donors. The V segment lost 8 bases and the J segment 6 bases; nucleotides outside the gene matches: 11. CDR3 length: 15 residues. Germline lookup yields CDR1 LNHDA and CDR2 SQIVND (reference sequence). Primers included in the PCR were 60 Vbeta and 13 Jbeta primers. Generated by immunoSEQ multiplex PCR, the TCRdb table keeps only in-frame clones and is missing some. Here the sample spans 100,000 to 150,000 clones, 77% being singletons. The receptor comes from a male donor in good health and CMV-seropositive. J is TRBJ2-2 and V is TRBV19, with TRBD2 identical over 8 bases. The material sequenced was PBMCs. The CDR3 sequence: CASRKREWGSGELFF. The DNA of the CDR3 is TGTGCCAGTCGGAAGCGGGAGTGGGGATCCGGGGAGCTGTTTTTT.